This T cell receptor beta chain was captured in a study of tumor and adjacent non-tumor tissue in lung cancer. The library came from three nested PCR rounds adapted from ARM-PCR protocols. TCRdb independently ran MiXCR on the multiplex PCR reads; one entry per CDR3 protein. The table includes 90,000 to 130,000 distinct CDR3 sequences, nearly 85% detected once. Study results and limitations: In normal lung, the top 100 clones were significantly more dominant than in tumor. Compared with tumor, normal lung showed significantly lower TCR diversity. Shorter survival was associated with higher TCR diversity in tumors.

Details on this clonotype: The target antigen is unknown.

This sample's RNA came from whole unsorted tissue. The V end was cut by 6 bases, the J end by 2 bases, with 23 bases between. The CDR3 runs 18 residues. Per the germline V gene, CDR1 is ENHRY and CDR2 is SYGVKD. The sequenced sample consisted of lung tumor tissue. The rearrangement joins TRBV10-3 to TRBJ2-1; a weak D match, TRBD1 (6 bases). The origin of this receptor is a man between 70 and 80 years old with non-small cell lung cancer. This CDR3 is CAIRSNSSRGGTYNEQFF. CDR3 bases: TGTGCCATCAGGTCCAATTCCTCGCGAGGGGGAACCTACAATGAGCAGTTCTTC.